Listed below are T cell receptor beta chains from one sample, sequenced in a study of OX40 agonist ivuxolimab in advanced cancers. The table came from immunoSEQ multiplex PCR; TCRdb's copy has only in-frame clones and leaves some out. The table records roughly 58,000 clones, approximately 86% of them present only once. The specimen comprised CD4+ or CD8+ T cells sorted from blood, sampled in a trial of the OX40 agonist ivuxolimab. These receptors all stem from an adult with an advanced solid tumor such as melanoma, head and neck, liver or kidney cancer. CDR3s include the opening cysteine and the closing phenylalanine or tryptophan.

j_gene,v_gene,CDR3aa
TRBJ2-2,TRBV15,CATSRDLDRVNTGELFF
TRBJ2-1,TRBV7-9,CASRAWIGGDEQFF
TRBJ2-1,TRBV19,CASNRGRSYNEQFF
TRBJ2-2,TRBV7-3,CASSSSGTSHSGELFF
TRBJ2-5,TRBV5-6,CASSLRWGLGTQYF
TRBJ2-3,TRBV7-8,CASSFGFRDTQYF
TRBJ2-6,TRBV28,CASSFPGGYSGANVLTF
TRBJ2-6,TRBV18,CASSPPGTNSGANVLTF
TRBJ2-5,TRBV11-2,CASSFAGTRGETQYF
TRBJ2-2,TRBV6-1,CASSEAWTDTGELFF
TRBJ2-7,TRBV5-6,CASSTGFYEQYF
TRBJ1-5,TRBV6-6,CASSGGDQPQHF
TRBJ1-5,TRBV30,CACTDGQFLGQPQHF
TRBJ2-2,TRBV19,CASRNRGYTGELFF
TRBJ2-5,TRBV29-1,CSVGTAQETQYF
TRBJ2-7,TRBV14,CASSQSSYEQYF
TRBJ2-2,TRBV19,CASSIAGGAGELFF
TRBJ1-1,TRBV19,CATRDREGSEAFF
TRBJ2-7,TRBV20-1,CSARASHEQYF
TRBJ2-1,TRBV7-9,CASSTRDSNYNEQFF
TRBJ2-7,TRBV5-1,CASSLIAGRTAEQYF
TRBJ2-5,TRBV27,CASSPDRARETQYF
TRBJ2-3,TRBV5-1,CASSSGGSDTQYF
TRBJ2-7,TRBV7-9,CASSLPGFSYEQYF
TRBJ2-6,TRBV9,CASSDDRSGANVLTF
TRBJ2-7,TRBV28,CASTQTQGGRYEQYF
TRBJ2-2,TRBV5-1,CASSLAGGATVGELFF
TRBJ2-3,TRBV28,CASKTTLGLAGASRTQYF
TRBJ2-7,TRBV2,CASSTSLGYEQYF
TRBJ2-5,TRBV25-1,CASSEGGRETQYF
TRBJ1-5,TRBV18,CASSPAEGGGNQPQHF
TRBJ2-5,TRBV18,CASSPRTGLSETQYF
TRBJ2-3,TRBV4-1,CASSLLLTNRESERDTQYF
TRBJ2-5,TRBV28,CASGRVMGGETQYF
TRBJ2-5,TRBV11-2,CASSFRVQETQYF
TRBJ2-4,TRBV6-1,CASSDPGTLAKNIQYF
TRBJ2-3,TRBV14,CASSPWGGAASTQYF
TRBJ2-2,TRBV19,CASSRGMNTGELFF
TRBJ2-1,TRBV6-1,CATQILAGHYNEQFF
TRBJ2-7,TRBV25-1,CASNPGQGAYEQYF
TRBJ2-5,TRBV20-1,CSAIGGPAQYF
TRBJ2-3,TRBV19,CASGNPGGDTQYF
-,TRBV7-2,CASSLRGESYEQYF
TRBJ2-4,TRBV6-6,CASQRTENIQYF
TRBJ2-1,TRBV11-2,CASSLDIVNEQFF
TRBJ2-7,TRBV6-6,CAGRQGISYEQYF
TRBJ1-2,TRBV6-5,CASGILPGRLYGYTF
TRBJ2-3,TRBV7-2,CASSSRDYLRTDTQYF
TRBJ2-1,TRBV30,CAWSQGGGEQFF
TRBJ2-3,TRBV28,CASSFSQGFADTQYF
TRBJ2-3,TRBV6-5,CASSYSGGITDTQYF
TRBJ2-2,TRBV11-2,CASLPVTGLASGELFF
TRBJ2-3,TRBV25-1,CASSDLQGADTQYF